Each of the 16 T cell receptor beta chains below was sequenced from the same sample in a study of cytomegalovirus exposure and HLA in healthy donors. The PCR contained 60 Vbeta and 13 Jbeta primers. Using immunoSEQ multiplex PCR, the repertoire was profiled, and TCRdb retains in-frame clones only, with some absent. This sample's table has roughly 140,000 clones. Sequences were obtained from PBMCs. All receptors derive from a male donor in good health and CMV-seronegative.

V is TRBV25-1 and J is TRBJ2-7; 14 bases match TRBD2. Trimming removed 0 bases from V and 5 bases from J; junction bases left unmatched: 6. This CDR3 is built from 17 residues. Looked up from germline, CDR1 is MGHDK and CDR2 is SYGVNS. This CDR3 reads CASSEYSGLAGGNEQYF. The CDR3 nucleotides read TGTGCCAGCAGTGAATATAGTGGACTAGCGGGAGGCAACGAGCAGTACTTC.

The chain couples TRBV6-5 to TRBJ2-2; 8 bases fit TRBD2. There are 15 residues in the CDR3. J was trimmed by 7 bases and V by 2 bases; bases with no gene match: 6. CDR1 is MNHEY and CDR2 is SVGAGI in the germline V gene. The CDR3, as DNA: TGTGCCAGCAGTTACACTCGGGAGGGGAGCGGGGAGCTGTTTTTT. This sequence encodes CASSYTREGSGELFF.

V is TRBV5-8 and J is TRBJ1-5, with D uncertain. The ends were cut back, 0 bases at V and 5 bases at J, with 18 bases in the middle. The CDR3 is 17 amino acids. Germline V gene lookup returns CDR1 SGHTS and CDR2 YDEGEE. The CDR3 region has the DNA TGTGCCAGCAGCTTGGAGGTTGGGGATGGAGGCGATCAGCCCCAGCATTTT. It encodes CASSLEVGDGGDQPQHF.

The chain has TRBV5-1 and TRBJ2-1; 10 nucleotides match TRBD2. With V trimmed by 0 bases and J by 0 bases, 6 bases remained unmatched. This CDR3 region has 18 residues. Germline values: CDR1 SGHRS, CDR2 YFSETQ. The CDR3 region has the DNA TGCGCCAGCAGCTTGGTCTGGACTAGCGGAAGCTCCTACAATGAGCAGTTCTTC. Translation: CASSLVWTSGSSYNEQFF.

The V and J genes are TRBV9 and TRBJ2-3; 8 bases match TRBD1. CDR1 is SGDLS, CDR2 YYNGEE, per germline. The ends lost 4 bases at V and 5 bases at J; junction bases unmatched: 9. This CDR3 is built from 15 residues. CDR3 sequence (DNA): TGTGCCAGCAGCCCTCGGACAGGGCCGCTAGATACGCAGTATTTT. Its translation: CASSPRTGPLDTQYF.

The chain links TRBV6-5 to TRBJ2-2, with a tentative D call TRBD2 (5 bases). The V end was cut by 8 bases, the J end by 6 bases, with 10 bases between. The CDR3 has 12 residues. The germline CDR1 and CDR2 sequences are MNHEY and SVGAGI. This CDR3 reads CASGGWPGELFF. As DNA, the CDR3 is TGTGCCAGCGGAGGTTGGCCCGGGGAGCTGTTTTTT.

The chain couples TRBV27 to TRBJ2-7, with 11 nucleotides matching TRBD2. This CDR3 has 15 residues. The V segment lost 0 bases and the J segment 6 bases; nucleotides outside the gene matches: 4. Germline CDR1 reads MNHEY; CDR2 reads SMNVEV (reference sequence). DNA of the CDR3: TGTGCCAGCAGTTTATCTTTAGCGGGAGGGTCCGAGCAGTACTTC. Protein sequence: CASSLSLAGGSEQYF.

The chain links TRBV12-5 to TRBJ2-6; a weak D match, TRBD1 (10 bases). The length of the CDR3 is 19 residues. CDR1 is LGHNT and CDR2 is FRNRAP in the germline V gene. Trimming removed 3 bases from V and 2 bases from J, with 20 bases in between. CDR3 DNA: TGTGCTAGTGGTTTCTCTAGCGGGACAGGGGCGACTGGGGCCAACGTCCTGACTTTC. This translates into CASGFSSGTGATGANVLTF.

For the CDR3, the DNA is TGTGCCAGCACCTACCCCGGGATAAGAGAGACCCAGTACTTC. The encoded protein is CASTYPGIRETQYF. This chain connects TRBV5-6 to TRBJ2-5; a possible D gene is TRBD2 (5 bases). The CDR3 covers 14 residues. Germline-derived CDR1 and CDR2 are SGHDT and YYEEEE. The V end lost 6 bases, the J end lost 4 bases, and 16 bases lay between the germline ends.

The rearrangement uses TRBV19 and TRBJ1-2; unclear D gene. The CDR3 has 15 amino acids. V lost 6 bases and J lost 2, with 16 bases in between. The germline CDR1 and CDR2 sequences are LNHDA and SQIVND (reference sequence). CDR3 protein: CASRGSLQYNYGYTF. As DNA, the CDR3 is TGTGCCAGTAGGGGGAGTCTACAGTACAACTATGGCTACACCTTC.

V usage is TRBV7-9 and J usage is TRBJ1-5; D may be TRBD1 (6 bases). The CDR3 runs to 15 residues. Germline V gene data show CDR1 as SEHNR and CDR2 as FQNEAQ (reference sequence). The V end was cut by 5 bases, the J end by 7 bases, with 18 bases between. CDR3 sequence: CASSPGGGEGQPQHF. The CDR3 DNA reads as TGTGCCAGCAGCCCTGGGGGGGGCGAGGGGCAGCCCCAGCATTTT.

This chain joins TRBV19 and TRBJ1-1; D possibly corresponds to TRBD1 (5 bases). The CDR3 totals 13 residues. Looked up from germline, CDR1 is LNHDA and CDR2 is SQIVND (reference sequence). The V gene lost 2 bases and the J gene lost 7 bases, with 11 bases spanning the gap. In DNA, the CDR3 is TGTGCCAGTAGTATATGGGGCGCCGGTGAAGCTTTCTTT. Translating gives CASSIWGAGEAFF.

The chain is built from TRBV6-5 and TRBJ2-2; maybe TRBD2 (6 bases). Deletions cut 2 bases from V and 2 bases from J, with 12 bases between. This CDR3 contains 16 residues. From germline, CDR1 is MNHEY and CDR2 SVGAGI. DNA for the CDR3: TGTGCCAGCAGTTACGGGACTCGACCCAACACCGGGGAGCTGTTTTTT. Encoded protein: CASSYGTRPNTGELFF.

CDR3 nucleotides: TGTGCCTGGGGCCCACGAGACAGATACACAGATACGCAGTATTTT. Protein product: CAWGPRDRYTDTQYF. This sequence joins TRBV30 and TRBJ2-3; D might be TRBD1 (5 bases). V lost 5 bases and J lost 2, with 17 bases in between. The germline gives CDR1 GTSNPN, CDR2 SVGIG (reference sequence). The CDR3 covers 15 residues.

This chain connects TRBV19 to TRBJ1-6; TRBD1 agrees at 8 bases. Germline CDR1 is LNHDA and CDR2 is SQIVND (reference sequence). The CDR3 spans 14 residues. V lost 5 bases, J lost 7 bases, and 4 bases stayed unmatched. Here the CDR3 DNA reads TGTGCCAGTAGTGACAGGGGAGGGAATTCACCCCTCCACTTT. Protein product: CASSDRGGNSPLHF.

On this clone itself: The germline gene is not matched at one end of the junction; a read error may be the cause. This chain connects TRBV7-9 to TRBJ2-7; perhaps TRBD2 as D (5 bases). The length of the CDR3 is 16 residues. Germline V gene lookup returns CDR1 SEHNR and CDR2 FQNEAQ (reference sequence). The CDR3 spells CASSFHRGLMLGERYF. CDR3 DNA: TGTGCCAGCAGCTTCCATCGTGGACTTATGCTCGGCGAGCGGTACTTC. Based on the CDR3 plus reference TRBV7-9 and TRBJ2-7, the full variable domain is DTGVSQNPRHKITKRGQNVTFRCDPISEHNRLYWYRQTLGQGPEFLTYFQNEAQLEKSRLLSDRFSAERPKGSFSTLEIQRTEQGDSAMYLCASSFHRGLMLGERYFGPGTRLTVT.